These T cell receptor beta chains were read from a single sample in a study of T cell responses to AZD1222 COVID-19 vaccine. Repertoires were generated with immunoSEQ multiplex PCR, while TCRdb's copy carries only in-frame clones and drops some. Of about 140,000 clones listed, more than 85% are singletons. This specimen consisted of peripheral blood, obtained 28 days after the second AZD1222 dose. These receptors came from an adult who received the AZD1222 COVID-19 vaccine. CDR3s include the opening cysteine and the closing phenylalanine or tryptophan. Fields, in order: clone size, V gene, J gene, D gene, CDR3 DNA, CDR3 protein. A D gene is named only where the DNA matches it firmly. Some rows mark clone size as missing; the rest say once, few, many or name a class of expanded clone.

>NA|TRBV7-8|TRBJ2-3|NA
TGTGCCAGCAGCTTAGGTCAGGGGACGAGCACAGATACGCAGTATTTT
CASSLGQGTSTDTQYF
>once|TRBV29-1|TRBJ1-5|NA
TGCAGCGTTGGTGGAGGGGATCAGCCCCAGCATTTT
CSVGGGDQPQHF
>NA|TRBV9|TRBJ2-3|TRBD2
TGTGCCAGCAGCTCCAGGACTAGTAGGTCAGATACGCAGTATTTT
CASSSRTSRSDTQYF
>NA|TRBV19|TRBJ2-7|NA
TGTGCCAGTAGTAGCAACACATACGAGCAGTACTTC
CASSSNTYEQYF
>NA|TRBV3-1/TRBV3-2|TRBJ2-3|TRBD2
TGTGCCAGCAGCCCCCATCGCACTAGCGTTGCAGATACGCAGTATTTT
CASSPHRTSVADTQYF
>NA|TRBV14|TRBJ1-1|NA
TGTGCCAGCAGCCCCCGAGGGGGGAGCTGGACAAACACTGAAGCTTTCTTT
CASSPRGGSWTNTEAFF
>once|TRBV30|TRBJ1-5|TRBD1
TGTGCCGGGACTTGGACAGGGGGCTTAAGCAATCAGCCCCAGCATTTT
CAGTWTGGLSNQPQHF
>NA|TRBV29-1|TRBJ2-1|NA
TGCAGCGCTTGGGTGGGGGCCCTAAGGGATGAGCAGTTCTTC
CSAWVGALRDEQFF
>once|TRBV5-1|TRBJ1-5|TRBD1
TGCGCCAGCAGCCGAACGACAGGGGCCGACCTTTATGCCCAGCATTTT
CASSRTTGADLYAQHF
>NA|TRBV5-1|TRBJ1-1|TRBD1
TGCGCCAGCAGCTTGAGGTTGCAGGGGGCGTTGGGCACTGAAGCTTTCTTT
CASSLRLQGALGTEAFF
>NA|TRBV5-1|TRBJ2-7|TRBD1
TGCGCCAGCAAGGCCGGGACAGGGGAATTCTACGAGCAGTACTTC
CASKAGTGEFYEQYF
>NA|TRBV29-1|TRBJ2-1|TRBD2
TGCAGCGTGAGCGGGAGCACTGAGCAGTTCTTC
CSVSGSTEQFF
>NA|TRBV28|TRBJ1-2|NA
TGTGCCAGCAAAAAGGTGGCAGGGGTGCTTGGCTACACCTTC
CASKKVAGVLGYTF
>NA|TRBV3-1/TRBV3-2|TRBJ2-2|NA
TGTGCCAGCAGCCAATTTGTTTCAGCGAACACCGGGGAGCTGTTTTTT
CASSQFVSANTGELFF
>NA|TRBV28|TRBJ2-1|TRBD2
TGTGCCAGCAGTTTAACGTCTAGCGGGCACAATGAGCAGTTCTTC
CASSLTSSGHNEQFF
>NA|TRBV6-5|TRBJ1-2|NA
TGTGCCAGCACCTACCTGGGACAATGGCGAGGCTACACCTTC
CASTYLGQWRGYTF